This T cell receptor beta chain derives from a study of blood T cell repertoires in COVID-19. On the study more broadly: Sources were T cells, B-cell-depleted T cells, or PBMCs; the material itself was cDNA or gDNA.

Sequenced by immunoSEQ multiplex PCR; TCRdb stores in-frame clones only, minus some. The sample holds approximately 400,000 clones, around 87% seen once. Per the germline V gene, CDR1 is SGDLS and CDR2 is YYNGEE. Losses at the gene ends were 10 bases for V and 2 bases for J; bases not matched to a gene: 2. The CDR3 extends over 11 amino acids. Before being deemed recovered, Cohort 3 donors had two negative PCRs, clearance, or symptom resolution. Only one count was recorded for this clone. The sample has other DNA sequences that encode this CDR3 too. The receptor's source is a man aged 30-40 years who had recovered from COVID-19. Sequenced: PBMCs or T cells enriched from blood (not recorded which). The chain uses TRBV9 and TRBJ2-7; 8 bases are shared with TRBD2. The CDR3 protein is CASGGAYEQYF. Here the CDR3 DNA reads TGTGCCTCGGGAGGGGCCTACGAGCAGTACTTC.